The clone carrying this TCR beta chain was observed a few times. Antigen unknown. These data belong to a study of human T cells and chemical hapten exposure. V gave up 5 bases and J gave up 3 bases, with 8 bases separating them. This CDR3 contains 13 residues. The germline CDR1 and CDR2 sequences are LNHDA and SQIVND (reference sequence). MiXCR was run by TCRdb on the RACE reads, yielding one entry per CDR3 protein. The repertoire consists of 96,000 or so distinct CDR3 sequences, with roughly a tenth occurring once and the leading ten covering just over 2%. Sample time point: patch test 2, 6 weeks after DPC sensitization. The treatment was: therapeutic diphenylcyclopropenone sensitization with weekly scalp DPC. Study outcomes and limitations: With regard to DPC sensitization, TCRs above 1 in 1000 frequency did not change.

The rearrangement links TRBV19 to TRBJ1-5; D is unclear. The receptor comes from a woman in her forties with alopecia areata. Some clones in this sample may be carry-over from other donors' samples. Here the sequenced sample was whole blood, taken in connection with sensitization to the hapten diphenylcyclopropenone (DPC). CDR3 sequence reads: CASSPEANQPQHF. The CDR3 DNA sequence: TGTGCCAGTAGTCCCGAGGCCAATCAGCCCCAGCATTTT.